Listed here are 31 T cell receptor beta chains from one sample, sequenced in a study of shared clonotypes between healthy human individuals. Only CD45RO-negative cells positively selected for CCR7 counted as naive CD8 cells, so terminally differentiated effector memory CD45RA+ cells were excluded. Measured with immunoSEQ multiplex PCR; TCRdb has only the in-frame clones, and not every one. This sample has about 1,800,000 clones; just under 95% occur once, and the top ten carry more than 0.9%. Sequenced input: naive CD8+ T cells sorted from blood. The receptors derive from a man between 18 and 35 years old in good health.

As concerns this clone: The same CDR3 can be traced to other DNA sequences in this sample. The rearrangement links TRBV5-1 to TRBJ2-7, with D unclear. V was cut by 4 bases and J by 4 bases, with 3 bases left in between. The CDR3 length is 10 residues. Germline assignment: CDR1 SGHRS and CDR2 YFSETQ. The CDR3 is CASSLYEQYF. CDR3 DNA: TGCGCCAGCAGCCTTTACGAGCAGTACTTC.

This rearrangement joins TRBV27 to TRBJ2-2; 8 nucleotides agree with TRBD2. Germline V CDR1 and CDR2: MNHEY, SMNVEV (reference sequence). The CDR3 is made up of 16 amino acids. The trim removed 5 bases at V and 1 base at J, leaving 6 bases unmatched. The CDR3, as DNA: TGTGCCAGCAGTCCCAGCGGGGGAGGGAACACCGGGGAGCTGTTTTTT. It translates to CASSPSGGGNTGELFF.

Remarks on this clone: Possible read error: a much larger clone is one base away. In the same sample, other DNA sequences code for this CDR3. This chain links TRBV7-9 with TRBJ2-7; the D is unclear. V was clipped by 5 bases and J by 3 bases, with 5 bases between them. The CDR3 spans 11 residues. The germline gives CDR1 SEHNR, CDR2 FQNEAQ (reference sequence). CDR3 sequence (DNA): TGTGCCAGCAGCCTAGACTACGAGCAGTACTTC. It codes for CASSLDYEQYF. The full variable domain, rest sourced from reference TRBV7-9 and TRBJ2-7, is DTGVSQNPRHKITKRGQNVTFRCDPISEHNRLYWYRQTLGQGPEFLTYFQNEAQLEKSRLLSDRFSAERPKGSFSTLEIQRTEQGDSAMYLCASSLDYEQYFGPGTRLTVT.

The chain uses TRBV4-1 and TRBJ2-3; 7 nucleotides match TRBD1. CDR1 is MGHRA and CDR2 is YSYEKL in the germline V gene. V trimming: 0 bases; J trimming: 4 bases; junction bases outside the gene matches: 10. This CDR3 has 17 amino acids. CDR3 loop: CASSQDQGVPYPDTQYF. The DNA for the CDR3 is TGCGCCAGCAGCCAAGATCAGGGGGTACCTTACCCAGATACGCAGTATTTT.

V usage is TRBV9 and J usage is TRBJ2-1; a weak D match, TRBD2 (6 bases). The germline V gene has CDR1 SGDLS and CDR2 YYNGEE. CDR3 length: 14 amino acids. Between the trimmed V and J ends, which lost 2 bases and 8 bases, there was a span of 14 bases. CDR3: CASSVLAGSDEQFF. In DNA, the CDR3 is TGTGCCAGCAGCGTGTTGGCGGGGAGTGATGAGCAGTTCTTC.

The chain couples TRBV6-1 to TRBJ1-5; the D gene is possibly TRBD1 (6 bases). The germline V gene has CDR1 MNHNS and CDR2 SASEGT. There are 13 residues in the CDR3. Trimming left V 5 bases short and J 7 bases short, with 12 bases between. This chain's CDR3 is CASSWGLGQPQHF. CDR3 DNA: TGTGCCAGCAGTTGGGGGCTAGGGCAGCCCCAGCATTTT.

This chain links TRBV28 with TRBJ1-6, with 8 bases lining up with TRBD1. The ends lost 2 bases at V and 0 bases at J; junction bases unmatched: 9. Germline V CDR1 and CDR2: MDHEN, SYDVKM. CDR3 length: 19 amino acids. CDR3 sequence reads: CASSLGRGRESSYNSPLHF. CDR3 nucleotide sequence: TGTGCCAGCAGTTTAGGCAGGGGGCGGGAGAGCTCCTATAATTCACCCCTCCACTTT.

This rearrangement joins TRBV6-6 to TRBJ1-6; D uncertain. Germline V gene lookup returns CDR1 MNHNY and CDR2 SVGAGI (reference sequence). This CDR3 has 14 amino acids. V was pared by 8 bases and J by 2 bases, with 10 bases between. For the CDR3, the DNA is TGTGCCAGCGGGCCAGAACCCTATAATTCACCCCTCCACTTT. Its translation: CASGPEPYNSPLHF.

The chain couples TRBV9 to TRBJ2-1; 7 nucleotides match TRBD1. The CDR3 length is 17 residues. The V gene end was trimmed by 0 bases and the J gene end by 0 bases; junction bases not matched to a gene: 6. CDR1 is SGDLS, CDR2 YYNGEE, per germline. In DNA form, the CDR3 reads TGTGCCAGCAGCGTAGTAGGGGACAGCCACTCCTACAATGAGCAGTTCTTC. Residues: CASSVVGDSHSYNEQFF. The full variable domain, with the rest looked up from reference TRBV9 and TRBJ2-1, is DSGVTQTPKHLITATGQRVTLRCSPRSGDLSVYWYQQSLDQGLQFLIQYYNGEERAKGNILERFSAQQFPDLHSELNLSSLELGDSALYFCASSVVGDSHSYNEQFFGPGTRLTVL.

In the case of this clone: This CDR3 is also generated by other DNA sequences in the sample. The V call is TRBV6-5, the J call TRBJ2-1; perhaps D is TRBD1 or TRBD2 (5 bases each). Germline CDR1 and CDR2: MNHEY and SVGAGI. The V end was cut by 5 bases, the J end by 9 bases, with 8 bases between. CDR3 size: 11 residues. CDR3 coding DNA: TGTGCCAGCAGTGGGGGTGGTGAGCAGTTCTTC. This sequence encodes CASSGGGEQFF.

The sample holds one count of this clone. The chain couples TRBV28 to TRBJ2-6; weak D call: TRBD2 (6 bases). The germline CDR1 and CDR2 sequences are MDHEN and SYDVKM. This CDR3 region has 17 residues. V was shortened by 2 bases and J by 0 bases, with 11 bases between the two germline ends. The CDR3, as DNA: TGTGCCAGCAGTTTAGAGGGGCGGGGCTCTGGGGCCAACGTCCTGACTTTC. Its protein product is CASSLEGRGSGANVLTF.

The rearrangement uses TRBV6-1 and TRBJ1-5; 10 nucleotides match TRBD1. The length of the CDR3 is 15 residues. The V and J ends lost 5 bases and 5 bases, in that order; junction bases with no gene match: 6. Germline-derived CDR1 and CDR2 are MNHNS and SASEGT. The CDR3 loop is CASSLDRGGHQPQHF. The CDR3 bases are TGTGCCAGCAGTCTGGACAGGGGGGGACATCAGCCCCAGCATTTT.

This clone was recorded once. The chain combines TRBV2 with TRBJ2-5; no firm D call. V was shortened by 6 bases and J by 2 bases, with 10 bases between the two germline ends. The CDR3 contains 13 residues. The V gene's germline CDR1 is SNHLY and CDR2 FYNNEI. In DNA, the CDR3 is TGTGCCAGCAGGGCCGTGCCTCAAGAGACCCAGTACTTC. It yields the protein CASRAVPQETQYF.

The genes are TRBV6-6 and TRBJ2-7; D is possibly TRBD1 (5 bases). Trimming took off 2 bases at V and 2 bases at J, with 13 bases between the two ends. This CDR3 spans 15 amino acids. CDR1 MNHNY and CDR2 SVGAGI come from the germline V gene (reference sequence). The CDR3 sequence is CASSYLGDSTYEQYF. DNA of the CDR3: TGTGCCAGCAGTTACCTCGGTGACAGTACCTACGAGCAGTACTTC.

This sequence joins TRBV7-9 and TRBJ2-7, with 12 bases lining up with TRBD2. The germline V gene encodes CDR1 SEHNR and CDR2 FQNEAQ (reference sequence). V dropped 4 bases and J dropped 1; count of bases not matched to a gene: 14. The CDR3 is 19 residues long. The CDR3 spells CASSSVPSGTSGSSYEQYF. In nucleotides, the CDR3 is TGTGCCAGCAGCTCCGTCCCCTCCGGGACTAGCGGGTCGTCCTACGAGCAGTACTTC. Using reference TRBV7-9 and TRBJ2-7 for the parts outside the CDR3, the full variable domain is DTGVSQNPRHKITKRGQNVTFRCDPISEHNRLYWYRQTLGQGPEFLTYFQNEAQLEKSRLLSDRFSAERPKGSFSTLEIQRTEQGDSAMYLCASSSVPSGTSGSSYEQYFGPGTRLTVT.

The rearrangement uses TRBV2 and TRBJ1-4, with 8 positions matching TRBD1. In germline, CDR1 is SNHLY, CDR2 FYNNEI. The CDR3 consists of 15 residues. Germline trimming cut 3 bases from V and 4 bases from J; bases unmatched to any gene: 4. CDR3 coding DNA: TGTGCCAGCAGTGAGGACAGGGACTATAATGAAAAACTGTTTTTT. Translated, it gives CASSEDRDYNEKLFF. The whole variable domain, filled in from reference TRBV2 and TRBJ1-4, reads EPEVTQTPSHQVTQMGQEVILRCVPISNHLYFYWYRQILGQKVEFLVSFYNNEISEKSEIFDDQFSVERPDGSNFTLKIRSTKLEDSAMYFCASSEDRDYNEKLFFGSGTQLSVL.

V usage is TRBV10-2 and J usage is TRBJ1-1, with no clear D. The germline gives CDR1 WSHSY, CDR2 SAAADI. Trimming left V 3 bases short and J 5 bases short, with 13 bases between. The CDR3 covers 14 residues. The CDR3, as DNA: TGCGCCAGCAGTGACTTCTTGGTGGGAACTGAAGCTTTCTTT. It yields the protein CASSDFLVGTEAFF.

The chain employs TRBV14 and TRBJ2-5; TRBD2 matches at 8 bases. Germline CDR1 and CDR2: SGHDN and FVKESK. The V segment lost 4 bases and the J segment 1 base; nucleotides outside the gene matches: 11. The CDR3 extends over 17 amino acids. This CDR3 reads CASSLRPGLESQETQYF. The CDR3 bases are TGTGCCAGCAGCCTTCGGCCGGGACTAGAGTCCCAAGAGACCCAGTACTTC.

Comment on this clone: Other nucleotide sequences in the sample specify the same CDR3. This rearrangement joins TRBV5-4 to TRBJ2-5; D might be TRBD2 (7 bases). This CDR3 is 15 amino acids long. The ends were cut back, 0 bases at V and 5 bases at J, with 14 bases in the middle. Germline V CDR1 and CDR2: SGHNT, YYREEE (reference sequence). CDR3 region: CASSLATGGGETQYF. The CDR3, as DNA: TGTGCCAGCAGCTTGGCAACGGGGGGCGGGGAGACCCAGTACTTC.

The rearrangement uses TRBV7-3 and TRBJ2-7; D not resolved. Germline V lookup: CDR1 SGHTA, CDR2 FQGTGA. The CDR3 has 11 residues. V gave up 5 bases and J gave up 7 bases, with 9 bases separating them. The DNA for the CDR3 is TGTGCCAGCAGCCCAACTGGTGAGCAGTACTTC. Its translation: CASSPTGEQYF. Together with reference TRBV7-3 and TRBJ2-7, the CDR3 gives the full variable domain: GAGVSQTPSNKVTEKGKYVELRCDPISGHTALYWYRQSLGQGPEFLIYFQGTGAADDSGLPNDRFFAVRPEGSVSTLKIQRTERGDSAVYLCASSPTGEQYFGPGTRLTVT.

The chain uses TRBV4-1 and TRBJ2-7; 10 positions agree with TRBD2. With 0 bases clipped from V and 8 bases from J, the junction kept 7 bases outside the gene matches. This CDR3 region has 15 residues. CDR1 and CDR2 (germline): MGHRA, YSYEKL. The CDR3 sequence: CASSQEGTSGIQQYF. The CDR3 region has the DNA TGCGCCAGCAGCCAAGAGGGTACTAGCGGGATTCAGCAGTACTTC.

This clone was found a few times. The chain joins TRBV4-1 to TRBJ2-7; the match to TRBD2 covers 10 bases. CDR1 is MGHRA and CDR2 is YSYEKL in the germline V gene. This CDR3 is built from 15 residues. The J segment lost 7 bases and the V segment lost 3 bases, leaving 9 bases of the junction unmatched. Here the CDR3 reads CASSQSGLAEREQYF. In DNA form, the CDR3 reads TGCGCCAGCAGCCAGTCCGGACTAGCGGAGAGAGAGCAGTACTTC.

J is TRBJ1-2 and V is TRBV28; 8 bases agree with TRBD1. V gave up 6 bases and J gave up 6 bases; unmatched junction bases: 6. The germline V gene encodes CDR1 MDHEN and CDR2 SYDVKM. CDR3 size: 13 residues. This CDR3 is CASSPTGVDGYTF. Written as DNA, the CDR3 is TGTGCCAGCAGCCCGACAGGGGTCGATGGCTACACCTTC.

This clone came up once. The V gene is TRBV6-1, the J gene TRBJ1-1; D is possibly TRBD1 (6 bases). CDR1 is MNHNS, CDR2 SASEGT, per germline. The CDR3 spans 15 residues. Trimming shortened V by 4 bases and J by 1 base, and 13 bases separated the two germline ends. For the CDR3, the DNA is TGTGCCAGCAGTGTAGGCCCAGGGGCGAACACTGAAGCTTTCTTT. As protein: CASSVGPGANTEAFF.

V is TRBV28 and J is TRBJ1-1; perhaps TRBD1 as D (6 bases). This CDR3 spans 13 amino acids. The germline V and J ends were trimmed by 5 bases and 7 bases, with 14 bases remaining between them. Per the germline V gene, CDR1 is MDHEN and CDR2 is SYDVKM. Here the CDR3 reads CASSGGRSFEAFF. For the CDR3, the DNA is TGTGCCAGCAGTGGGGGGCGGAGCTTTGAAGCTTTCTTT.

This clone appeared once. Other DNA sequences from this sample encode an identical CDR3 as well. This chain joins TRBV28 and TRBJ1-2; the D gene is possibly TRBD1 (6 bases). This CDR3 comprises 13 residues. The germline V gene encodes CDR1 MDHEN and CDR2 SYDVKM. Trimming removed 6 bases at V and 4 bases at J, with 12 bases between. The CDR3 DNA follows: TGTGCCAGCAGCCCGGACAGTACCTATGGCTACACCTTC. Protein sequence: CASSPDSTYGYTF.

Worth noting for this clone: The sample carries other DNA sequences with the same CDR3. The chain is built from TRBV6-5 and TRBJ1-1; D may be TRBD1 (5 bases). The CDR3 spans 15 residues. V shed 0 bases and J shed 4 bases, with 12 bases lying between them. Germline CDR1 reads MNHEY; CDR2 reads SVGAGI. CDR3 sequence (DNA): TGTGCCAGCAGTTACTCTGGGGGGGTAGGCACTGAAGCTTTCTTT. It translates to CASSYSGGVGTEAFF.

As regards this clone: Other DNA sequences of this sample code for an identical CDR3. The chain employs TRBV27 and TRBJ2-2; D might be TRBD1 (5 bases). Trimming took off 4 bases at V and 7 bases at J, with 7 bases between the two ends. Germline CDR1 reads MNHEY; CDR2 reads SMNVEV (reference sequence). This CDR3 comprises 12 residues. The CDR3 region has the DNA TGTGCCAGCAGTTCGCAGGGCGGGGAGCTGTTTTTT. This gives the protein CASSSQGGELFF.

This chain uses TRBV11-2 with TRBJ2-7, with D perhaps TRBD1 (6 bases). The V end was cut by 5 bases, the J end by 0 bases, with 11 bases between. The CDR3 is made up of 14 amino acids. Per the germline V gene, CDR1 is SGHAT and CDR2 is FQNNGV. The CDR3 DNA reads as TGTGCCAGCAGCCCCGGGACAAACTCCTACGAGCAGTACTTC. It specifies CASSPGTNSYEQYF. The variable domain in full, completed from reference TRBV11-2 and TRBJ2-7, reads EAGVAQSPRYKIIEKRQSVAFWCNPISGHATLYWYQQILGQGPKLLIQFQNNGVVDDSQLPKDRFSAERLKGVDSTLKIQPAKLEDSAVYLCASSPGTNSYEQYFGPGTRLTVT.

A note on this clone: This specimen includes other DNA sequences encoding the same CDR3. The chain employs TRBV6-5 and TRBJ2-1; perhaps TRBD2 as D (5 bases). CDR1 is MNHEY and CDR2 is SVGAGI in the germline V gene. V was cut by 0 bases and J by 2 bases, with 8 bases left in between. This CDR3 is built from 15 residues. The CDR3 DNA sequence: TGTGCCAGCAGTTACTCCGGAGGTACCTACAATGAGCAGTTCTTC. This codes for CASSYSGGTYNEQFF.

This chain links TRBV4-3 with TRBJ2-3; 10 bases match TRBD2. With 0 bases clipped from V and 0 bases from J, the junction kept 6 bases outside the gene matches. CDR3 size: 18 residues. Germline assignment: CDR1 LGHNA and CDR2 YSLEER. The CDR3 sequence is CASSQDEVAGGSTDTQYF. The DNA for the CDR3 is TGCGCCAGCAGCCAAGATGAAGTAGCGGGAGGTAGCACAGATACGCAGTATTTT.